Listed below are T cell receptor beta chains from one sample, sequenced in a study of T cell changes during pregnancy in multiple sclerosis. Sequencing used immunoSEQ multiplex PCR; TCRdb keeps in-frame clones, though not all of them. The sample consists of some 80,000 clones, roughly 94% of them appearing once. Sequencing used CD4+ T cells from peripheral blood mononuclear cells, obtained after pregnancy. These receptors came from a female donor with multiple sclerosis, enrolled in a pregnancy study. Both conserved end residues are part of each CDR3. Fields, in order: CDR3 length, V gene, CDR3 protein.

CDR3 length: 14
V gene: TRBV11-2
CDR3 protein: CASSPLTGNNEQFF

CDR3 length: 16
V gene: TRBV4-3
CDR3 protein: CASSSRLAGSLDTQYF

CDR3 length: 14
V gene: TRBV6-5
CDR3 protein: CASRTGTSVDEQYF

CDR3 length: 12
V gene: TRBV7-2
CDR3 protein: CASSRTTYEQYF

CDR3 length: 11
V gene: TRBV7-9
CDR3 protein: CASTGGYEQYF

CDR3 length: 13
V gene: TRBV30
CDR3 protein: CAWSYSSGNTIYF

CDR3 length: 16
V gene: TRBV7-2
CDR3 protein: CASSLPHPGLDKTQYF

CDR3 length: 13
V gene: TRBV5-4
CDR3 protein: CASSPGTPGELFF

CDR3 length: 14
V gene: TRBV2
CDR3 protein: CASKRGWGTDTQYF

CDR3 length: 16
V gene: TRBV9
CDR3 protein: CASRGSGTGTTDTQYF

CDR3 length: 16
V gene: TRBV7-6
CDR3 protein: CASSLPSGRAPETQYF

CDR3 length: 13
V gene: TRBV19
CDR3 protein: CASSYTGRTEAFF

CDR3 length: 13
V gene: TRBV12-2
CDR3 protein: CASHLGRANEQFF

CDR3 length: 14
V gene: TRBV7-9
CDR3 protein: CASSFSGGTGELFF

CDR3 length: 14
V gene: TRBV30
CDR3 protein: CAWRLGSSYNEQFF

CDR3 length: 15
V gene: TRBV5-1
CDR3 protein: CASSSGPNRPDTQYF

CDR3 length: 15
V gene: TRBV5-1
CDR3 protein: CASSLQGWTLDTQYF

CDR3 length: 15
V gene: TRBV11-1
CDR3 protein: CASSFELTVNTEAFF

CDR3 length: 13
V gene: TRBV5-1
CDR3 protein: CASSSGLNNEQFF

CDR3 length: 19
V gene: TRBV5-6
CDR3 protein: CASSLKMVGMSSYNSPLHF

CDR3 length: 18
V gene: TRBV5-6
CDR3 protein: CASSAPGLAGGVTGELFF

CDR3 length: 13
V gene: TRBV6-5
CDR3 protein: CASSRDSTDTQYF

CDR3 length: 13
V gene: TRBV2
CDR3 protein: CAKRHSSYNEQFF

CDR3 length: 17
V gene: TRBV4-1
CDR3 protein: CASSQEDVGTGAYEQYF

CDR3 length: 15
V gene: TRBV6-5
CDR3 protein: CASSRDRASGAEAFF

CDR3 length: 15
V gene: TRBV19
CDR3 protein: CASSIKDMAHYEQYF

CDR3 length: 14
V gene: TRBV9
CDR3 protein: CASSAPQGTYEQFF

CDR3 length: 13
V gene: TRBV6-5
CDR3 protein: CASNSRSGNTIYF

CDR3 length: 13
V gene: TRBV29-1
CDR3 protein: CSVVSQRGKTQYF

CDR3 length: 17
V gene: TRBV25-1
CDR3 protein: CASSELGSGRGTDTQYF

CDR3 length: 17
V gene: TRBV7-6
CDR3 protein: CASSLGGGITESYEQYF

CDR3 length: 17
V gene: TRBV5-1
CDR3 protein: CASSLETTGASTDTQYF

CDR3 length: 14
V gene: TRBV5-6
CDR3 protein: CASSPTGKDEKLFF

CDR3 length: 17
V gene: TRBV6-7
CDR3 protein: CASSYRRTGTNEYEQYF

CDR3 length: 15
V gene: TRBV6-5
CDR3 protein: CASRPDRTIFTGYTF

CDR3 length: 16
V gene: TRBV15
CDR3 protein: CATSRLPGGGRYEQYF

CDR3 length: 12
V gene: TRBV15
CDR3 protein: CATTSGNQPQHF

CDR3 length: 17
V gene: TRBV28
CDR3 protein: CASSLARGGRANTEAFF

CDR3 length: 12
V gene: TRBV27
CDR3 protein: CASGRPPFEQYF

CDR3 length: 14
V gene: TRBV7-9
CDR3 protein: CAIQRGIWEYTQYF

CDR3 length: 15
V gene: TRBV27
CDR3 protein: CASHGGSQSSYEQYF

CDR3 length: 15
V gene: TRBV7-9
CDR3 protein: CASSQTGGSYNEQFF

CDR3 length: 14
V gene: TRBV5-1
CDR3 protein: CASSLSPAGQPQHF

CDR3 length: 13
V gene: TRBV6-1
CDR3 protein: CASSLAINEKLFF

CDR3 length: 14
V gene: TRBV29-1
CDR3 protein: CSVNPGTVLAEAFF

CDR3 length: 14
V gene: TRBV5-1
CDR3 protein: CASSGGGRTDTQYF

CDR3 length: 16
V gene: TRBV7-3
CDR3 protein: CASSLTGAGITGELFF

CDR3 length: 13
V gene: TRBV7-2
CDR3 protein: CASLPGTQETQYF

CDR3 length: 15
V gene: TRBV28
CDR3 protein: CASRSSGGAHNEQFF

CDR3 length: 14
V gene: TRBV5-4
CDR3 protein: CASSFKTNTGELFF

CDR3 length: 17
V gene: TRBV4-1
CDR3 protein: CASSQDGTSGSADTQYF

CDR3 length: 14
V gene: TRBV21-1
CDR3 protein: CASSPRDRAEKLFF

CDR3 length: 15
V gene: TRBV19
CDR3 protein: CASRLQGQGDQPQHF

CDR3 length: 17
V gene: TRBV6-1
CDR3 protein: CASSEEAGGVTKNIQYF

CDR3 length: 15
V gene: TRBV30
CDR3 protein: CAWSVAGGRLGEQYF